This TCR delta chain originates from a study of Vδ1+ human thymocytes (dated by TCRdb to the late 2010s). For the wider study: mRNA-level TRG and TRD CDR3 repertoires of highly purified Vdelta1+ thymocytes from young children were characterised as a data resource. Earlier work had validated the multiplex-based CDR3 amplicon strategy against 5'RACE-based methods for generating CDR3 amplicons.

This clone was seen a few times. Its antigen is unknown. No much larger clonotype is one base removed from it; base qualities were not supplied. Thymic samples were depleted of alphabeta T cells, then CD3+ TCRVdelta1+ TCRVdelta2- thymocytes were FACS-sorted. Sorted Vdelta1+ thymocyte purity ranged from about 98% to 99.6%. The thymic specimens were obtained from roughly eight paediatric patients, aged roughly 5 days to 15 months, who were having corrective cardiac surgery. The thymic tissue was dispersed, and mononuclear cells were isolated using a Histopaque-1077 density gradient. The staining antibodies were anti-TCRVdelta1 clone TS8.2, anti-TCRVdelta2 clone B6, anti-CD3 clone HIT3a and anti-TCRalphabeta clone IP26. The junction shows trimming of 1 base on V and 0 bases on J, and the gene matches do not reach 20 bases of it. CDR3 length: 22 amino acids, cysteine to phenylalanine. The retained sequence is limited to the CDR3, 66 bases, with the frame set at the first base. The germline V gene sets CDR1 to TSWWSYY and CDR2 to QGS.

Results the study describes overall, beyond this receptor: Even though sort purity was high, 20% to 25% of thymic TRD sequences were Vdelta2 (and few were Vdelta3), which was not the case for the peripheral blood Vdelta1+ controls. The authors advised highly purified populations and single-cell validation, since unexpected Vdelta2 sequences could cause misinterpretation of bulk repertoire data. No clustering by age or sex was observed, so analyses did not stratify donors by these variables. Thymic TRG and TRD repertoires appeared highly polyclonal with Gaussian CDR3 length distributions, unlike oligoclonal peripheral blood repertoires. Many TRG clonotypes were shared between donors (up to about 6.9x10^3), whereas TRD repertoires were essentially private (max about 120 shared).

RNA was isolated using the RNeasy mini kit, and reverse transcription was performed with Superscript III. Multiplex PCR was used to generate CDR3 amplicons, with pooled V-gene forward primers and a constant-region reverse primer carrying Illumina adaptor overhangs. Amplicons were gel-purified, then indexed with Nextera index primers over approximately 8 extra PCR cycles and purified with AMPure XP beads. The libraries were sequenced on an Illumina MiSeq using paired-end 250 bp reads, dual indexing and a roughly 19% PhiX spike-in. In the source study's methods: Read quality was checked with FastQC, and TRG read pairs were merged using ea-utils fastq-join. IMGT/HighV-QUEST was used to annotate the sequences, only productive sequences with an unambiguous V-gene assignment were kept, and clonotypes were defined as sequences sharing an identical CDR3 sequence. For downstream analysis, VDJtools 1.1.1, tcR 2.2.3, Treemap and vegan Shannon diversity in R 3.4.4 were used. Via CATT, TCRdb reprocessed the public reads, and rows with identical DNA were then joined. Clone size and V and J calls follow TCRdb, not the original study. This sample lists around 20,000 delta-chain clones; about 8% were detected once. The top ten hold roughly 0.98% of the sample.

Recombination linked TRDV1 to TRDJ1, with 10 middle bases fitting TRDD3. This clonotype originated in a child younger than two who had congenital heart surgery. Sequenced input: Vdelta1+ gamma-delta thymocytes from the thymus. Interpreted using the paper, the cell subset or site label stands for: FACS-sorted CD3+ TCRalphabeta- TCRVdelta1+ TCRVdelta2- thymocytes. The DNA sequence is TGTGCTCTTGGGGAACGAAGGTACGGTGGTTACTGGGGGATGAACTACACCGATAAACTCATCTTT. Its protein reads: CALGERRYGGYWGMNYTDKLIF.